What follows is one T cell receptor beta chain and its context. Its matching antigen is unknown. This record comes from a study of cytomegalovirus exposure and HLA in healthy donors. Germline lookup yields CDR1 MNHNS and CDR2 SASEGT. The CDR3 is made up of 15 amino acids. Trimming took off 3 bases at V and 1 base at J, with 12 bases between the two ends. Everyone who donated was a healthy bone marrow donor. General study points: Available immune exposure information covered CMV serostatus only. In an earlier analysis, productive rearrangement rates for most beta V segments clustered near 87% or 30%. Rare sequences made up most TCRs, while some public TCRs were found in many donors.

The PCR had 60 Vbeta and 13 Jbeta primers. Libraries were prepared by immunoSEQ multiplex PCR; TCRdb keeps only in-frame clonotypes and omits some of them. The sample has roughly 150,000 clones, 65% to 90% seen once. The sample was PBMCs. This TCR was sampled from a woman aged 45-59 years in good health and CMV-seropositive. The chain is built from TRBV6-1 and TRBJ1-1, with unresolved D. The CDR3, as DNA: TGTGCCAGCAGTGACGGTTGGTATTCGAACACTGAAGCTTTCTTT. As protein: CASSDGWYSNTEAFF.